These 25 T cell receptor beta chains share one sample of origin, sequenced in a study of blood T cell repertoires in COVID-19. The protocol was immunoSEQ multiplex PCR, while the TCRdb copy is restricted to in-frame clones and leaves out a portion. Of fewer than 150,000 clones in the sample, almost 85% are singletons; the top ten hold just under 3%. Sequenced: peripheral blood. These receptors were taken from a man aged 50 to 59 with acute or convalescent COVID-19.

This sequence joins TRBV10-1 and TRBJ2-7, with 7 positions matching TRBD1. This CDR3 is built from 14 residues. After removal of 5 bases from V and 7 bases from J, the junction contained 11 bases not matched to a gene. CDR1 WNHNN and CDR2 SYGVQD come from the germline V gene (reference sequence). Written as DNA, the CDR3 is TGCGCCAGCAGTCCCAACTTGGACAGGCCAGAGCAGTACTTC. Encoded protein: CASSPNLDRPEQYF.

V gene TRBV6-1 combines with J gene TRBJ1-2; TRBD1 agrees at 8 bases. V dropped 7 bases and J dropped 6; count of bases not matched to a gene: 7. Germline values: CDR1 MNHNS, CDR2 SASEGT. CDR3 length: 13 residues. The DNA for the CDR3 is TGTGCCAGCACCCGACAGGGGACGAATGGCTACACCTTC. Translation: CASTRQGTNGYTF.

This clone is a singleton in its sample. V is TRBV7-8 and J is TRBJ2-7; D might be TRBD1 (5 bases). There are 15 residues in the CDR3. Germline V gene sequence: CDR1 SGHVS, CDR2 FQNEAQ. Trimming removed 1 base at V and 1 base at J, with 11 bases between. The CDR3 reads CASSLGAGMSYEQYF. For the CDR3, the DNA is TGTGCCAGCAGCTTAGGGGCAGGGATGTCCTACGAGCAGTACTTC.

This clone appeared once. V is TRBV2 and J is TRBJ1-4; 11 nucleotides agree with TRBD1. V lost 9 bases to trimming and J lost 0 bases; unmatched junction nucleotides: 12. Germline V gene data show CDR1 as SNHLY and CDR2 as FYNNEI. The length of the CDR3 is 18 residues. This chain's CDR3 is CASQLRDRGIATNEKLFF. In DNA, the CDR3 is TGTGCCAGTCAGCTCAGGGACAGGGGGATTGCAACTAATGAAAAACTGTTTTTT.

This chain joins TRBV30 and TRBJ2-5, with TRBD1 matching over 8 bases. Germline V gives CDR1 GTSNPN, CDR2 SVGIG (reference sequence). This CDR3 region has 14 residues. Losses at the gene ends were 0 bases for V and 0 bases for J; bases not matched to a gene: 0. The CDR3 coding sequence is TGTGCCTGGAGTGTACAGGGGGACCAAGAGACCCAGTACTTC. Its protein is CAWSVQGDQETQYF.

CDR3 amino acids: CASSSYREITDTQYF. The CDR3 nucleotides read TGTGCCAGCAGCTCCTACAGGGAGATCACAGATACGCAGTATTTT. This chain links TRBV7-9 with TRBJ2-3; D is possibly TRBD1 (6 bases). Trimming removed 4 bases from V and 2 bases from J, with 13 bases in between. Germline V CDR1 and CDR2: SEHNR, FQNEAQ (reference sequence). The CDR3 has 15 residues.

The chain recombines TRBV7-9 with TRBJ2-5, with 10 bases aligning to TRBD2. The germline V gene has CDR1 SEHNR and CDR2 FQNEAQ (reference sequence). The CDR3 consists of 16 residues. V lost 6 bases, J lost 2 bases, and 9 bases stayed unmatched. The CDR3 nucleotides read TGTGCCAGCAGGCCCCGGGTACTAGCGGGGCAAGAGACCCAGTACTTC. Amino acids: CASRPRVLAGQETQYF.

Note on this clone: A junction boundary mismatches the germline segment, possibly from a read error. The V call is TRBV20-1, the J call TRBJ2-1, with 7 bases fitting TRBD2. Germline lookup yields CDR1 DFQATT and CDR2 SNEGSKA (reference sequence). The CDR3 runs to 10 residues. CDR3 in amino acids: CSASGTTVVF. CDR3 sequence (DNA): TGCAGTGCTTCCGGGACTACGGTAGTCTTC.

This clone was found a few times. J is TRBJ1-5 and V is TRBV28, with no clear D. Per the germline V gene, CDR1 is MDHEN and CDR2 is SYDVKM. The CDR3 consists of 17 residues. V lost 3 bases, J lost 0 bases, and 15 bases lay in between. DNA of the CDR3: TGTGCCAGCAGTTTGAGCCTGAATATCCATAGCAATCAGCCCCAGCATTTT. Its protein is CASSLSLNIHSNQPQHF.

This clone showed up just once. The V call is TRBV7-2, the J call TRBJ2-3, with D perhaps TRBD2 (6 bases). Trimming pared 3 bases from V and 1 base from J, leaving 17 bases between. The CDR3 has 17 amino acids. Germline values: CDR1 SGHTA, CDR2 FQGNSA. CDR3 sequence reads: CASSFRRNQRGTDTQYF. DNA for the CDR3: TGTGCCAGCAGCTTTAGGAGAAACCAGCGGGGCACAGATACGCAGTATTTT. Looking up the rest from reference TRBV7-2 and TRBJ2-3 gives the full variable domain: GAGVSQSPSNKVTEKGKDVELRCDPISGHTALYWYRQSLGQGLEFLIYFQGNSAPDKSGLPSDRFSAERTGGSVSTLTIQRTQQEDSAVYLCASSFRRNQRGTDTQYFGPGTRLTVL.

The V and J genes are TRBV3-1 (or the pseudogene TRBV3-2) and TRBJ1-5, with D hard to call. CDR3 length: 13 residues. CDR1 is LGHDT and CDR2 is YNNKEL in the germline V gene (reference sequence). V was cut by 0 bases and J by 9 bases, with 9 bases left in between. The CDR3 loop is CASSQDRSSPQHF. DNA for the CDR3: TGTGCCAGCAGCCAAGACCGCAGTTCGCCCCAGCATTTT.

V usage is TRBV2 and J usage is TRBJ2-1; TRBD2 matches at 7 bases. This CDR3 is 12 amino acids long. Germline assignment: CDR1 SNHLY and CDR2 FYNNEI. Losses at the gene ends were 4 bases for V and 7 bases for J; bases not matched to a gene: 1. Here the CDR3 reads CASSVGGNEQFF. DNA for the CDR3: TGTGCCAGCAGTGTGGGGGGGAATGAGCAGTTCTTC. Supplemented by reference TRBV2 and TRBJ2-1, the full variable domain reads EPEVTQTPSHQVTQMGQEVILRCVPISNHLYFYWYRQILGQKVEFLVSFYNNEISEKSEIFDDQFSVERPDGSNFTLKIRSTKLEDSAMYFCASSVGGNEQFFGPGTRLTVL.

This clone was seen only once. The V and J genes are TRBV30 and TRBJ1-2, with D uncertain. Germline CDR1 reads GTSNPN; CDR2 reads SVGIG (reference sequence). V lost 5 bases to trimming and J lost 4 bases, with 11 bases between them. The CDR3 extends over 12 amino acids. Written as DNA, the CDR3 is TGTGCCTGGGGCGGTTCGGGCTATGGCTACACCTTC. It specifies CAWGGSGYGYTF.

The rearrangement joins TRBV19 to TRBJ2-7; 7 bases map to TRBD2. Trimming cost V 3 bases and J 6 bases; bases outside gene matches: 11. The CDR3 loop spans 15 amino acids. CDR1 and CDR2 (germline): LNHDA, SQIVND (reference sequence). The CDR3 DNA reads TGTGCCAGTAGTATTAGGTTGCGGGAGTCTAGCGAGCAGTACTTC. Protein: CASSIRLRESSEQYF.

The V and J genes are TRBV24-1 and TRBJ2-7; D possibly corresponds to TRBD1 (6 bases). CDR1 and CDR2 from the germline V gene are KGHDR and SFDVKD. The CDR3 runs to 16 residues. The V end lost 4 bases, the J end lost 5 bases, and 20 bases lay between the germline ends. The CDR3 reads CATSDPRRRGSNEQYF. The CDR3 bases are TGTGCCACCAGTGACCCCCGCCGAAGGGGGTCCAACGAGCAGTACTTC.

This clone was seen only once. V is TRBV2 and J is TRBJ2-3; D is undetermined. The CDR3 length is 13 residues. Germline CDR1 reads SNHLY; CDR2 reads FYNNEI. V was clipped by 2 bases and J by 11 bases, with 14 bases between them. The CDR3, as DNA: TGTGCCAGCAGTGAAAGGTCCGCCCCGGGGCAGTATTTT. This sequence encodes CASSERSAPGQYF.

The J gene is TRBJ1-2, the V gene TRBV18, with 10 positions matching TRBD1. Looked up from germline, CDR1 is KGHSH and CDR2 is LQKENI. The CDR3 loop spans 14 amino acids. V gave up 3 bases and J gave up 6 bases; unmatched junction bases: 4. CDR3 nucleotide sequence: TGTGCCAGCTCACCCATTGGGACAGGGGATGGCTACACCTTC. Amino acid sequence: CASSPIGTGDGYTF.

The CDR3 region is CASSKTGGDYEQYF. CDR3 DNA sequence: TGTGCCAGCAGTAAAACAGGGGGCGATTACGAGCAGTACTTC. This chain links TRBV5-8 with TRBJ2-7, with TRBD1 matching over 9 bases. Per germline, CDR1 SGHTS and CDR2 YDEGEE. This CDR3 has 14 amino acids. Trimming at V came to 5 bases and at J to 4 bases, leaving 7 bases not matched to a gene.

The chain couples TRBV20-1 to TRBJ2-3, with 8 bases identical to TRBD2. J was trimmed by 0 bases and V by 3 bases; bases with no gene match: 14. The germline gives CDR1 DFQATT, CDR2 SNEGSKA (reference sequence). CDR3 length: 18 residues. In DNA form, the CDR3 reads TGCAGTGCTAGTTCTACTCTAGCGGGCTTTCTTAGCACAGATACGCAGTATTTT. It codes for CSASSTLAGFLSTDTQYF.

The chain links TRBV7-2 to TRBJ1-5, with 7 positions matching TRBD1. V lost 7 bases and J lost 0; bases outside the gene matches: 6. The length of the CDR3 is 15 residues. Germline CDR1 is SGHTA and CDR2 is FQGNSA. The CDR3 DNA sequence: TGTGCCAGCAAGGTACAGGGGCGTAGCAATCAGCCCCAGCATTTT. This sequence encodes CASKVQGRSNQPQHF.

The genes are TRBV9 and TRBJ2-7, with 9 bases fitting TRBD1. This CDR3 spans 15 amino acids. In germline, CDR1 is SGDLS, CDR2 YYNGEE. With 0 bases clipped from V and 5 bases from J, the junction kept 6 bases outside the gene matches. The CDR3 spells CASSVVGTGQHEQYF. CDR3 sequence (DNA): TGTGCCAGCAGCGTAGTTGGGACAGGGCAACACGAGCAGTACTTC. Using reference TRBV9 and TRBJ2-7 for the parts outside the CDR3, the full variable domain is DSGVTQTPKHLITATGQRVTLRCSPRSGDLSVYWYQQSLDQGLQFLIQYYNGEERAKGNILERFSAQQFPDLHSELNLSSLELGDSALYFCASSVVGTGQHEQYFGPGTRLTVT.

This clone was detected once. The chain is built from TRBV14 and TRBJ1-5, with D tentatively TRBD1 (5 bases). V was shortened by 0 bases and J by 9 bases, with 9 bases between the two germline ends. Germline-derived CDR1 and CDR2 are SGHDN and FVKESK. The CDR3 consists of 13 residues. CDR3: CASSQDRGGPQHF. For the CDR3, the DNA is TGTGCCAGCAGCCAAGACCGGGGGGGGCCCCAGCATTTT.

This clone was seen once. The chain uses TRBV7-8 and TRBJ2-5; 8 positions match TRBD1. V shed 5 bases and J 4 bases; nucleotides not matched to a gene: 15. Germline V lookup: CDR1 SGHVS, CDR2 FQNEAQ. This CDR3 contains 17 residues. The DNA of the CDR3 is TGTGCCAGCAGCAAAGGACAGGGAAGTGTCCTTTTAGAGACCCAGTACTTC. Encoded protein: CASSKGQGSVLLETQYF.

The chain uses TRBV18 and TRBJ2-7; 9 nucleotides line up with TRBD2. Germline V gene data show CDR1 as KGHSH and CDR2 as LQKENI. There are 14 residues in the CDR3. Losses at the gene ends were 3 bases for V and 2 bases for J; bases not matched to a gene: 2. CDR3: CASSPTSGPYEQYF. CDR3 DNA sequence: TGTGCCAGCTCACCGACTAGCGGACCCTACGAGCAGTACTTC.

The chain is built from TRBV2 and TRBJ1-5; D gene unclear. CDR1 is SNHLY and CDR2 is FYNNEI in the germline V gene. Trimming took off 4 bases at V and 3 bases at J, with 13 bases between the two ends. CDR3 length: 15 amino acids. The CDR3 loop is CASSVWGSANQPQHF. CDR3 in DNA: TGTGCCAGCAGTGTTTGGGGTAGCGCCAATCAGCCCCAGCATTTT.